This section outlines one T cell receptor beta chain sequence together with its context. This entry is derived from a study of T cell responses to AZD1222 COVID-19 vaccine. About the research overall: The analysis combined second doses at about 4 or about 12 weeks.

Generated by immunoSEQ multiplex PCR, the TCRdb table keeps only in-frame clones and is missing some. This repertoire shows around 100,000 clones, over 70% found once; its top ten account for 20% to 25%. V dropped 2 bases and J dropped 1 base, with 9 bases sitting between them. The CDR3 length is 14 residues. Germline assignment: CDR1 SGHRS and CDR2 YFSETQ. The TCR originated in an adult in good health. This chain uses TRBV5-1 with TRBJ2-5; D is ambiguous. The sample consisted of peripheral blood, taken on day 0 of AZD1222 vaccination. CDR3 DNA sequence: TGCGCCAGCAGCTTCGACGGCATCCAAGAGACCCAGTACTTC. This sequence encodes CASSFDGIQETQYF.